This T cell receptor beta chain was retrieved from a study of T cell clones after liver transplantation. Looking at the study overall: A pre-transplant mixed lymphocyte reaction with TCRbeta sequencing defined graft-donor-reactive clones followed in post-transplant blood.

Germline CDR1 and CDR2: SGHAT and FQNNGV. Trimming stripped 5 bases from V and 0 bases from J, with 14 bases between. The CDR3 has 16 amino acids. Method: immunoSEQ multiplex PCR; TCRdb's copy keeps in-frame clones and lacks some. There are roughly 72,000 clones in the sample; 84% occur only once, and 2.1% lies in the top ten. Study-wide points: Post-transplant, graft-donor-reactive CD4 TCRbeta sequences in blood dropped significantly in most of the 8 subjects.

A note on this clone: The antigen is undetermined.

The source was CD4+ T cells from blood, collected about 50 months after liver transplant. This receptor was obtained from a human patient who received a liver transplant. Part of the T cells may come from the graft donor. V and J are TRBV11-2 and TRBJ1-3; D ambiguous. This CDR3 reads CASSPDGRGSGNTIYF. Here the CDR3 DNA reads TGTGCCAGCAGCCCTGACGGCAGAGGCTCTGGAAACACCATATATTTT. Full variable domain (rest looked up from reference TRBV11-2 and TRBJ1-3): EAGVAQSPRYKIIEKRQSVAFWCNPISGHATLYWYQQILGQGPKLLIQFQNNGVVDDSQLPKDRFSAERLKGVDSTLKIQPAKLEDSAVYLCASSPDGRGSGNTIYFGEGSWLTVV.